This TCR beta chain was recorded in a study of blood T cell repertoires in COVID-19. Study in general: COVID-19 samples, acute and convalescent, were from the United States, Italy and Spain.

Ages ranged from roughly 18 to 100 years, with residence in around 24 US areas. For recovered donors of Cohort 3, there were two negative PCRs, clearance, or symptom resolution. The CDR3 runs 13 residues. Deletions cut 3 bases from V and 2 bases from J, with 4 bases between. Germline CDR1 ENHRY, CDR2 SYGVKD. As processed by the authors: It was from reference gene primer amplification that nucleated cell counts were estimated. Libraries were prepared by immunoSEQ multiplex PCR; TCRdb keeps only in-frame clonotypes and omits some of them. For V, J and clone size, that table is used; D and trimming come from the DNA. Of hundreds of thousands of clones in the sample, approximately 84% are singletons; the top ten hold roughly 3%.

The chain combines TRBV10-3 with TRBJ2-2; D is ambiguous. The material sequenced was PBMCs or T cells enriched from blood (not recorded which). The receptor was isolated from a woman aged 25 to 39 who had recovered from COVID-19. CDR3 DNA: TGTGCCATCAGTGACCTAAACACCGGGGAGCTGTTTTTT. Its protein is CAISDLNTGELFF.